Listed below are T cell receptor beta chains from one sample, sequenced in a study of cytomegalovirus exposure and HLA in healthy donors. Sequencing was performed with immunoSEQ multiplex PCR; in TCRdb, only in-frame clones are kept and a portion is missing. Here the sample spans about 150,000 clones, 70% to 80% being singletons. The sequenced sample was PBMCs. The receptors were gathered from a man younger than 40 in good health and CMV-seropositive. CDR3s include the opening cysteine and the closing phenylalanine or tryptophan. D genes are given only for firm matches. Rows may omit the clone size; those that give it use once, few, many or a size class.

cdr3_length j_call v_call clone_size d_call cdr3_nt cdr3_aa
14 TRBJ2-7 TRBV5-6 . . TGTGCCAGCAGCTTGGTGTCACAGATCTACGAGCAGTACTTC CASSLVSQIYEQYF
14 TRBJ1-5 TRBV19 medium-sized . TGTGCCAGTAGTACTGACAGAAACAATCAGCCCCAGCATTTT CASSTDRNNQPQHF
16 TRBJ1-2 TRBV5-1 . . TGCGCCAGCAGCTTGGGCTGGGGCCTCTTAGTCTATGGCTACACCTTC CASSLGWGLLVYGYTF
16 TRBJ2-7 TRBV5-1 . TRBD2 TGCGCCAGCAGCTGGGGGGCTAGCGGGAGTAACTACGAGCAGTACTTC CASSWGASGSNYEQYF
13 TRBJ1-1 TRBV19 once . TGTGCCAGTAGCCCGTGGGGGGGGACTGAAGCTTTCTTT CASSPWGGTEAFF
15 TRBJ1-2 TRBV6-5 . TRBD1 TGTGCCAGCAGTTACGGACAGGGACAGGTCTATGGCTACACCTTC CASSYGQGQVYGYTF
14 TRBJ2-5 TRBV28 few TRBD2 TGTGCCAGCAGTTTCCGCGGGAGGGCAGAGACCCAGTACTTC CASSFRGRAETQYF
16 TRBJ1-3 TRBV4-1 . . TGCGCCAGCAGCCAAGTTGAGGGTAACTCTGGAAACACCATATATTTT CASSQVEGNSGNTIYF
16 TRBJ2-2 TRBV29-1 . TRBD1 TGCAGCGTTATTTTGACGGGACAGGGGAACACCGGGGAGCTGTTTTTT CSVILTGQGNTGELFF
19 TRBJ2-2 TRBV9 . . TGTGCCAGCAGTCACAGCGGGCCGGGCGGGACCTATTACACCGGGGAGCTGTTTTTT CASSHSGPGGTYYTGELFF
14 TRBJ1-1 TRBV19 . TRBD1 TGTGCCAGTAGTAGGGACAGGCGCAACACTGAAGCTTTCTTT CASSRDRRNTEAFF
16 TRBJ1-2 TRBV7-9 . . TGTTCCAGCAGCTTAGCGAGGGAAGGATTTAACTATGGCTACACCTTC CSSSLAREGFNYGYTF
12 TRBJ1-2 TRBV7-9 . TRBD1 TGTTCCAGCAGTCCGGACAGGGATGGCTACACCTTC CSSSPDRDGYTF
13 TRBJ1-2 TRBV5-6 . TRBD1 TGTGCCAGCAGCGTACAGGGGACCTATGGCTACACCTTC CASSVQGTYGYTF
15 TRBJ2-1 TRBV19 . . TGTGCCAGTAGTATCATCGGCAGCGGATGGAGTGAGCAGTTCTTC CASSIIGSGWSEQFF
14 TRBJ1-3 TRBV5-5 . TRBD1 TGTGCCAGCAGCACTGGACAGGGTGGGAACACCATATATTTT CASSTGQGGNTIYF
16 TRBJ2-5 TRBV18 . TRBD1 TGTGCCAGCTCACCACTTCCAGGGGGCTACCAAGAGACCCAGTACTTC CASSPLPGGYQETQYF
13 TRBJ2-3 TRBV7-8 . . TGTGCCAGCAGCTCCTTTATCACAGATACGCAGTATTTT CASSSFITDTQYF
14 TRBJ2-7 TRBV28 . TRBD1 TGTGCCAGCAGACTCGACAGGGGAGGCTACGAGCAGTACTTC CASRLDRGGYEQYF
19 TRBJ2-2 TRBV28 . . TGTGCCAGCAGTTTACATCTTACGGGGGGCCGCCCTCTGACCGGGGAGCTGTTTTTT CASSLHLTGGRPLTGELFF
15 TRBJ1-5 TRBV5-6 . . TGTGCCAGCAGCTTGGATTCAGGCGAGAATCAGCCCCAGCATTTT CASSLDSGENQPQHF
12 TRBJ2-1 TRBV7-9 . TRBD2 TGTTCCAGCAGACTAGCTGACAATGAGCAGTTCTTC CSSRLADNEQFF
14 TRBJ2-7 TRBV2 . TRBD1 TGTGCCAGCAGTGGGGACAGGGAAGACTACGAGCAGTACTTC CASSGDREDYEQYF
15 TRBJ2-1 TRBV6-6 once . TGTGCCAGCAGTTACTCAACAGAATTTAACAATGAGCAGTTCTTC CASSYSTEFNNEQFF
16 TRBJ2-2 TRBV4-1 few . TGCGCCAGCAGCCAAGATCCGGGTCAGGGTATCCGGGAGCTGTTTTTT CASSQDPGQGIRELFF
12 TRBJ1-1 TRBV28 . . TGTGCCAGCAGTTTATTGACGGGGGAAGCTTTCTTT CASSLLTGEAFF
16 TRBJ2-2 TRBV4-1 . . TGCGCCAGCAGCCAAAGACAGGATACGAACACCGGGGAGCTGTTTTTT CASSQRQDTNTGELFF
15 TRBJ2-7 TRBV28 . . TGTGCCAGCAGCCAACTCGGGACTTTAGCCTACGAGCAGTACTTC CASSQLGTLAYEQYF
16 TRBJ2-1 TRBV28 few . TGTGCCAGCAGTTTCCGCGGGGCCTCCGGTTACGGTGAGCAGTTCTTC CASSFRGASGYGEQFF
15 TRBJ2-7 TRBV7-8 . . TGTGCCAGCAGAACCACCGGGACAAGAGGCTACGAGCAGTACTTC CASRTTGTRGYEQYF
17 TRBJ2-2 TRBV2 . TRBD1 TGTGCCAGCAGTGAAAGTTGGGACAGGGGGCACACCGGGGAGCTGTTTTTT CASSESWDRGHTGELFF
15 TRBJ2-5 TRBV10-2 . TRBD1 TGCGCCAGCAGTGACCATAACACAGGGGAAGAGACCCAGTACTTC CASSDHNTGEETQYF
14 TRBJ2-7 TRBV19 . . TGTGCCAGTAGTCCCACAGGGTTGAGGAACGAGCAGTACTTC CASSPTGLRNEQYF
15 TRBJ2-7 TRBV5-5 . TRBD2 TGTGCCAGCAGCCTACCCGGGACTAGCGGCTACGAGCAGTACTTC CASSLPGTSGYEQYF
15 TRBJ1-4 TRBV6-1 . TRBD1 TGTGCCAGCAGTGCCAAGACAGGGCTTGGCGAAAAACTGTTTTTT CASSAKTGLGEKLFF
14 TRBJ1-1 TRBV7-8 . . TGTGCCAGCAGCTTAAACGAGGGGAACACTGAAGCTTTCTTT CASSLNEGNTEAFF
14 TRBJ1-5 TRBV18 . TRBD1 TGTGCCAGCTCATCTACAGGGGGCGGTCAGCCCCAGCATTTT CASSSTGGGQPQHF
16 TRBJ1-2 TRBV5-6 . TRBD1 TGTGCCAGCAGCTCGAGGCGGGACAGGACGTACTATGGCTACACCTTC CASSSRRDRTYYGYTF